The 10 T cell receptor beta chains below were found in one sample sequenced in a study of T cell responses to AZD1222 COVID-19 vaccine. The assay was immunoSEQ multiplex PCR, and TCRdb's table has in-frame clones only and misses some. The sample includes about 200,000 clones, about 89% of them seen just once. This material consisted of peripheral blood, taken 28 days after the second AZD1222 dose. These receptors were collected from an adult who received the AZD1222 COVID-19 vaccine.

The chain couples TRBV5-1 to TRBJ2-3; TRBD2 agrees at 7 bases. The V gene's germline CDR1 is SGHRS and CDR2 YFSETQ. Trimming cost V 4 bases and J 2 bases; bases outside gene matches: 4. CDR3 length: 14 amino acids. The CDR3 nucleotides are TGCGCCAGCAGCATGGGACTAAACACAGATACGCAGTATTTT. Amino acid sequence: CASSMGLNTDTQYF.

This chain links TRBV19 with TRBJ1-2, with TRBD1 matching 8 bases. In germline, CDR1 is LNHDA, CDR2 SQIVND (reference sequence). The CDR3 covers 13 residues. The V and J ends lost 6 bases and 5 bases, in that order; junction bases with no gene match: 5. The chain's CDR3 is CASRTGGTYGYTF. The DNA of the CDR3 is TGTGCCAGTAGAACAGGGGGTACTTATGGCTACACCTTC.

CDR3 in DNA: TGTGCCAGCACTCCATATAGGGCTCTAGCGGGAGGGATTAGCGGGGAGCTGTTTTTT. Translation: CASTPYRALAGGISGELFF. The J gene is TRBJ2-2, the V gene TRBV7-8; 12 nucleotides agree with TRBD2. The J segment lost 7 bases and the V segment lost 7 bases, leaving 19 bases of the junction unmatched. Looked up from germline, CDR1 is SGHVS and CDR2 is FQNEAQ. The CDR3 extends over 19 amino acids.

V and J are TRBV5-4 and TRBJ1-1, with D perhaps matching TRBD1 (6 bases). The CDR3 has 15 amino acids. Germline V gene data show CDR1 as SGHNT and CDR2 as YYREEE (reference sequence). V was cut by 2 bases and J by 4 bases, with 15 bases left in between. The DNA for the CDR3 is TGTGCCAGCAGCTTTACCCGACAGGTGGGCACTGAAGCTTTCTTT. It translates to CASSFTRQVGTEAFF.

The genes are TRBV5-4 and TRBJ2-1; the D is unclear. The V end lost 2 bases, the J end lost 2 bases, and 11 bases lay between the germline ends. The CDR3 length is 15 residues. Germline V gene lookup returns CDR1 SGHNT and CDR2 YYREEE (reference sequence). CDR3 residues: CASSFPGTAYNEQFF. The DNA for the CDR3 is TGTGCCAGCAGCTTTCCTGGAACGGCCTACAATGAGCAGTTCTTC.

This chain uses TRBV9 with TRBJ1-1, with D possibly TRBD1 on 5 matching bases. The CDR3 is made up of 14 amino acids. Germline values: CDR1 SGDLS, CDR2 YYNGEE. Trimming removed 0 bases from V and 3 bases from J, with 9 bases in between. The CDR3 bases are TGTGCCAGCAGCGTAGGCAGGGAGGACACTGAAGCTTTCTTT. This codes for CASSVGREDTEAFF.

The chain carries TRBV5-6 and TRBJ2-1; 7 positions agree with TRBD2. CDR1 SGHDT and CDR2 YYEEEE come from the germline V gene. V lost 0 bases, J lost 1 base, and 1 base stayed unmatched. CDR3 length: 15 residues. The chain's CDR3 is CASSLEAGSYNEQFF. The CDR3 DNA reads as TGTGCCAGCAGCTTGGAAGCGGGATCCTACAATGAGCAGTTCTTC.

For the CDR3, the DNA is TGCGCCAGCAGCTCTACAGGGGGCCAGTATGGCTACACCTTC. Amino acid sequence: CASSSTGGQYGYTF. The V gene is TRBV5-1, the J gene TRBJ1-2, with 9 positions matching TRBD1. Germline lookup yields CDR1 SGHRS and CDR2 YFSETQ. Trimming took 3 bases from V and 5 from J; bases not matched to a gene: 5. This CDR3 is 14 amino acids long.

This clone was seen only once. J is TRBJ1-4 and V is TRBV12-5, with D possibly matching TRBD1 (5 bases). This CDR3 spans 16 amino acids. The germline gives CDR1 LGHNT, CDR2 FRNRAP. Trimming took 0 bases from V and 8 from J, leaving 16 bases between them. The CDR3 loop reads CASGLVAPGRGEKLFF. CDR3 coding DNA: TGTGCTAGTGGTTTGGTAGCACCAGGGCGGGGGGAAAAACTGTTTTTT.

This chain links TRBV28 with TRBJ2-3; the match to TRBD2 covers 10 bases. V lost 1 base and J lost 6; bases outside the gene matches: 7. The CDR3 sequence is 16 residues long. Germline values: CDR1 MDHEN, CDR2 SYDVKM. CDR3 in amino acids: CASSLSPSGGQDTQYF. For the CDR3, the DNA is TGTGCCAGCAGTTTATCCCCTAGCGGGGGCCAGGATACGCAGTATTTT.